The 6 T cell receptor beta chains below come from one sample, sequenced in a study of T cell clones after liver transplantation. Generated by immunoSEQ multiplex PCR, the TCRdb table keeps only in-frame clones and is missing some. The sample has more than 95,000 clones, about 88% seen once. Material: CD4+ T cells from blood, obtained 47 months after liver transplant. These receptors were collected from a human patient who received a liver transplant. The T cells may come from the graft donor.

The V call is TRBV2, the J call TRBJ1-2; 7 bases line up with TRBD1. This CDR3 region has 13 residues. Germline CDR1 and CDR2: SNHLY and FYNNEI. Trimming cost V 6 bases and J 2 bases; bases outside gene matches: 3. This chain's CDR3 is CASRTTGNYGYTF. CDR3 bases: TGTGCCAGCAGGACGACAGGGAACTATGGCTACACCTTC.

CDR3 region: CASSPSIHRASYNEQFF. The CDR3 DNA is TGTGCCAGCTCACCATCGATTCATCGAGCTAGCTACAATGAGCAGTTCTTC. This chain connects TRBV18 to TRBJ2-1; no clear D. Germline V lookup: CDR1 KGHSH, CDR2 LQKENI. This CDR3 is built from 17 residues. Trimming took off 2 bases at V and 3 bases at J, with 17 bases between the two ends.

The chain recombines TRBV18 with TRBJ1-3; the D gene is possibly TRBD1 (6 bases). The CDR3 consists of 13 residues. V dropped 7 bases and J dropped 4 bases, with 11 bases sitting between them. CDR1 KGHSH and CDR2 LQKENI come from the germline V gene. In nucleotides, the CDR3 is TGTGCCAGCTTTAGGGACAACGGAAACACCATATATTTT. Translation: CASFRDNGNTIYF.

The V call is TRBV10-3, the J call TRBJ2-1; 9 nucleotides align to TRBD2. J was trimmed by 9 bases and V by 7 bases; bases with no gene match: 10. CDR3 size: 14 residues. Germline CDR1 ENHRY, CDR2 SYGVKD. This CDR3 is CAITAGGPISEQFF. The CDR3 DNA sequence: TGTGCCATCACCGCGGGAGGGCCGATATCTGAGCAGTTCTTC.

The genes are TRBV5-1 and TRBJ2-1, with 8 bases identical to TRBD1. The CDR3 covers 14 residues. Germline V gene sequence: CDR1 SGHRS, CDR2 YFSETQ. J gave up 9 bases and V 4 bases, and 9 bases lay outside the gene matches. CDR3 DNA: TGCGCCAGCAGCCCACAGGGGGGCCCGGGTGAGCAGTTCTTC. This sequence encodes CASSPQGGPGEQFF.

The chain couples TRBV18 to TRBJ1-2; D call uncertain. V shed 3 bases and J shed 6 bases, with 11 bases lying between them. The CDR3 has 13 amino acids. Germline V gene data show CDR1 as KGHSH and CDR2 as LQKENI. Here the CDR3 reads CASSPEMGNGYTF. CDR3 bases: TGTGCCAGCTCACCGGAAATGGGGAATGGCTACACCTTC.